Sequencing of this TCR beta chain was carried out in a study of blood T cell dynamics during melanoma immunotherapy. Only in-frame clones appear in the TCRdb table, and some are missing; sequencing was by immunoSEQ multiplex PCR. The sample carries approximately 23,000 clones, roughly 91% recorded once. Time point in this sample: pre-treatment baseline. One draw preceded checkpoint blockade; another followed its first cycle at week 3. The V gene end was trimmed by 5 bases and the J gene end by 10 bases; junction bases not matched to a gene: 6. The CDR3 has 14 amino acids. The V gene's germline CDR1 is SGHTA and CDR2 FQGNSA.

The chain couples TRBV7-2 to TRBJ1-6, with 9 bases fitting TRBD1. The receptor was isolated from a human donor with melanoma. This sample comprised blood, obtained from a patient treated with checkpoint blockade. CDR3 residues: CASSPGQGGSPLHF. DNA for the CDR3: TGTGCCAGCAGCCCGGGACAGGGTGGGTCACCCCTCCACTTT. Complete variable domain (other parts from reference TRBV7-2 and TRBJ1-6): GAGVSQSPSNKVTEKGKDVELRCDPISGHTALYWYRQSLGQGLEFLIYFQGNSAPDKSGLPSDRFSAERTGGSVSTLTIQRTQQEDSAVYLCASSPGQGGSPLHFGNGTRLTVT.